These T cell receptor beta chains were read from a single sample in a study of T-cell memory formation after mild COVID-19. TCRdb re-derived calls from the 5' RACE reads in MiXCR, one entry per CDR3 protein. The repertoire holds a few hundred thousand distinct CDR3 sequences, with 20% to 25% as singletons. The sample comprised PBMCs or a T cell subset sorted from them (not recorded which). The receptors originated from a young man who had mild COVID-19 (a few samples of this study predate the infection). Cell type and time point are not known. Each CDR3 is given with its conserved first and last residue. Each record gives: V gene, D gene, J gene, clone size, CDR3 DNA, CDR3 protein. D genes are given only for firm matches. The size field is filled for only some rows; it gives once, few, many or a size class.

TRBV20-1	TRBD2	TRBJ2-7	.	TGCAGTGCTAGCGGCGCGGGGGGTGGCTACGAGCAGTACTTC	CSASGAGGGYEQYF
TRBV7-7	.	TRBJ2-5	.	TGTGCCAGCAGCCTCGGGCCCTCCGAAGGAACCCAGTACTTC	CASSLGPSEGTQYF
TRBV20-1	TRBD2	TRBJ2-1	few	TGCAGTGCTAGAGATGTTCGCGGGGGGAACTACAATGAGCAGTTCTTC	CSARDVRGGNYNEQFF
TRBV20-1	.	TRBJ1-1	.	TGCAGTGCTAGATCCCAGATGAACACTGAAGCTTTCTTT	CSARSQMNTEAFF
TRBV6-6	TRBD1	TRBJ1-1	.	TGTGCCAGCATCCGAAACCCGGGACAGGGGTCCTACACTGAAGCTTTCTTT	CASIRNPGQGSYTEAFF
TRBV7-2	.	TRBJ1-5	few	TGTGCCAGCAGCTTAGATACAGGGTTACCACCCAGGCCCCAGCATTTT	CASSLDTGLPPRPQHF
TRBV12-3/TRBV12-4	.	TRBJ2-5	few	TGTGCCAGCAGTTATAGGGGTTTGGAAAAGACCCAGTACTTC	CASSYRGLEKTQYF
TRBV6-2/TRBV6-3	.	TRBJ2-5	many	TGTGCCAGCAGTTACCCGGAACAGACCCAGTACTTC	CASSYPEQTQYF
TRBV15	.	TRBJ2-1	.	TGTGCCACCATGAGGGGGGGGTACAATGAGCAGTTCTTC	CATMRGGYNEQFF
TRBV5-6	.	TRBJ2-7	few	TGTGCCAGCAGCTTAGCATACAGCTACGAGCAGTACTTC	CASSLAYSYEQYF
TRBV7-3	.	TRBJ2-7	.	TGTGCCAGCAGCAAATACACAGAGCCCTACGAGCAGTACTTC	CASSKYTEPYEQYF
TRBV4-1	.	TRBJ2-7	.	TGCGCCAGCAGCTATTCGGCCGGTGGCTCCTACGAGCAGTACTTC	CASSYSAGGSYEQYF
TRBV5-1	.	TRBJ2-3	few	TGCGCCAGCAGCTCCCAACGCAGGGAAACAGATACGCAGTATTTT	CASSSQRRETDTQYF